This TCR beta chain is from a study of blood T cells in healthy people across ages. A second PCR, run for about 7 to 12 cycles, used a sample-barcoded 5' primer plus a J-beta primer mix. Each cDNA molecule was tagged by a template-switch adaptor that had 12 random nucleotides. TCRdb re-analysed the 5' RACE reads in MiXCR, keeping a single row per CDR3 protein. The table records roughly 2 million distinct CDR3 sequences, roughly 49% of them present only once. Germline loops: CDR1 MNHEY, CDR2 SVGEGT. This CDR3 contains 18 residues. V shed 6 bases and J 4 bases; nucleotides not matched to a gene: 19. The sequence came from a woman between 40 and 50 years old in good health. Sequencing used blood. This rearrangement joins TRBV6-2 or TRBV6-3 to TRBJ2-3, with TRBD1 matching 7 bases. CDR3 amino acids: CASRLPGQRITGSDTQYF. In nucleotides, the CDR3 is TGTGCCAGCAGACTACCGGGACAGCGCATTACGGGTTCAGATACGCAGTATTTT.